This T cell receptor beta chain emerged from a study of human T cells and chemical hapten exposure. TCRdb analysed the RACE reads with MiXCR anew, one entry per CDR3 protein. Of approximately 90,000 distinct CDR3 sequences detected, approximately 11% appear once; the ten largest clones hold roughly 2.2%. This sample's time point: patch test 2, 6 weeks after DPC sensitization. This sample's treatment: therapeutic diphenylcyclopropenone sensitization with weekly scalp DPC. This clonotype was detected only a few times. CDR1 is DFQATT and CDR2 is SNEGSKA in the germline V gene (reference sequence). Trimming left V 0 bases short and J 10 bases short, with 15 bases between. The CDR3 has 13 amino acids.

This specimen was whole blood, taken in connection with sensitization to the hapten diphenylcyclopropenone (DPC). The sequence came from a man aged 40-50 years with alopecia areata. Some clones in this sample may be carry-over from other donors' samples. The V and J genes are TRBV20-1 and TRBJ1-2; unclear D gene. The CDR3 loop is CSARDFSRGAYTF. For the CDR3, the DNA is TGCAGTGCTAGAGATTTTAGCCGGGGAGCCTACACCTTC.